This T cell receptor beta chain is drawn from a study of shared clonotypes between healthy human individuals. The CDR3 spans 15 residues. V dropped 5 bases and J dropped 6 bases, with 17 bases sitting between them. Germline lookup yields CDR1 SGHVS and CDR2 FNYEAQ. A deep-level run was used for the assay. Generated by immunoSEQ multiplex PCR, the TCRdb table keeps only in-frame clones and is missing some. The profile shows a few million clones, approximately 93% of them singletons. The material sequenced was naive CD4+ T cells from PBMCs. Subset here: CD45RA+ positively selected. The rearrangement links TRBV7-6 to TRBJ2-1, with a possible D match to TRBD2 (6 bases). This clonotype originated in a man younger than 35 in good health. Some clones in this sample may be carry-over from other donors' samples. The DNA of the CDR3 is TGTGCCAGCAGCGCACCCGGAACTAGCTTCAATGAGCAGTTCTTC. Translation: CASSAPGTSFNEQFF.